The 15 T cell receptor beta chains reported below all come from one sample, sequenced in a study of shared clonotypes between healthy human individuals. Sequenced by immunoSEQ multiplex PCR; TCRdb stores in-frame clones only, minus some. The sample contains some 1.5 million clones, around 98% of which appear only once. Specimen: naive CD4+ T cells sorted from blood. The subset here: CD45RA+ positively selected. Receptors originate from a man aged 25-40 years in good health.

The J gene is TRBJ2-1, the V gene TRBV9; 11 bases agree with TRBD2. V was clipped by 4 bases and J by 3 bases; unmatched bases: 6. The germline gives CDR1 SGDLS, CDR2 YYNGEE. CDR3 length: 16 amino acids. CDR3 coding DNA: TGTGCCAGCAGCCCGACGACTAGCGGGGTCTACAATGAGCAGTTCTTC. Protein: CASSPTTSGVYNEQFF. The variable domain in full, completed from reference TRBV9 and TRBJ2-1, reads DSGVTQTPKHLITATGQRVTLRCSPRSGDLSVYWYQQSLDQGLQFLIQYYNGEERAKGNILERFSAQQFPDLHSELNLSSLELGDSALYFCASSPTTSGVYNEQFFGPGTRLTVL.

V gene TRBV29-1 combines with J gene TRBJ1-1, with no clear D. This CDR3 has 14 residues. Germline CDR1 SQVTM, CDR2 ANQGSEA. Trimming took off 3 bases at V and 2 bases at J, with 13 bases between the two ends. For the CDR3, the DNA is TGCAGCGTTGAGAACCATGCGGAAAACACTGAAGCTTTCTTT. The encoded protein is CSVENHAENTEAFF.

This rearrangement joins TRBV5-1 to TRBJ2-2; 14 bases line up with TRBD2. The CDR3 is 17 amino acids. Germline V gene data show CDR1 as SGHRS and CDR2 as YFSETQ. J was trimmed by 7 bases and V by 4 bases; bases with no gene match: 9. The CDR3 region has the DNA TGCGCCAGCAGCGCGGGACTAGCGGGAGAATTTGTCGGGGAGCTGTTTTTT. This gives the protein CASSAGLAGEFVGELFF.

The chain employs TRBV9 and TRBJ2-7; no firm D call. Germline values: CDR1 SGDLS, CDR2 YYNGEE. The CDR3 length is 14 residues. Trimming left V 0 bases short and J 2 bases short, with 9 bases between. The CDR3 loop reads CASSVGPNPYEQYF. The CDR3 DNA is TGTGCCAGCAGCGTAGGGCCTAACCCCTACGAGCAGTACTTC.

The rearrangement joins TRBV5-1 to TRBJ2-7; 10 nucleotides agree with TRBD2. With V trimmed by 4 bases and J by 2 bases, 9 bases remained unmatched. The CDR3 loop spans 16 amino acids. Germline loops: CDR1 SGHRS, CDR2 YFSETQ. CDR3 coding DNA: TGCGCCAGCAGCAGCTGGGCTAGCGGGAGTACCTACGAGCAGTACTTC. Translated, it gives CASSSWASGSTYEQYF.

J is TRBJ1-5 and V is TRBV28; perhaps TRBD1 as D (6 bases). This CDR3 is built from 12 residues. V gave up 7 bases and J gave up 6 bases, with 10 bases separating them. Germline loops: CDR1 MDHEN, CDR2 SYDVKM. CDR3 bases: TGTGCCAGCACCCCAGGGGCTCAGCCCCAGCATTTT. It encodes CASTPGAQPQHF. Supplemented by reference TRBV28 and TRBJ1-5, the full variable domain reads DVKVTQSSRYLVKRTGEKVFLECVQDMDHENMFWYRQDPGLGLRLIYFSYDVKMKEKGDIPEGYSVSREKKERFSLILESASTNQTSMYLCASTPGAQPQHFGDGTRLSIL.

The CDR3 bases are TGTGCCAGCAGCCCGGACATGCACTCCTACGAGCAGTACTTC. As protein: CASSPDMHSYEQYF. V usage is TRBV5-4 and J usage is TRBJ2-7; a weak D match, TRBD1 (5 bases). This CDR3 has 14 amino acids. In germline, CDR1 is SGHNT, CDR2 YYREEE (reference sequence). V was trimmed by 4 bases and J by 0 bases, leaving 11 bases between them.

The V and J genes are TRBV18 and TRBJ2-1; TRBD2 matches 7 bases. CDR1 KGHSH and CDR2 LQKENI come from the germline V gene. With 3 bases clipped from V and 3 bases from J, the junction kept 5 bases outside the gene matches. This CDR3 contains 15 residues. Here the CDR3 reads CASSPALADYNEQFF. CDR3 nucleotide sequence: TGTGCCAGCTCACCTGCCCTAGCGGACTACAATGAGCAGTTCTTC.

The V and J genes are TRBV4-3 and TRBJ2-3, with D uncertain. Germline CDR1 is LGHNA and CDR2 is YSLEER. This CDR3 is 13 amino acids long. V was clipped by 8 bases and J by 4 bases, with 13 bases between them. The CDR3 DNA sequence: TGCGCCAGCGGTTTTGAGCTAGCAGATACGCAGTATTTT. Protein product: CASGFELADTQYF.

The rearrangement links TRBV6-5 to TRBJ2-7, with 10 bases matching TRBD2. Germline CDR1 and CDR2: MNHEY and SVGAGI. Germline trimming cut 0 bases from V and 5 bases from J; bases unmatched to any gene: 4. The CDR3 has 15 residues. CDR3 in amino acids: CASSYSTLAGNEQYF. The CDR3 DNA reads TGTGCCAGCAGTTACTCGACACTAGCGGGAAACGAGCAGTACTTC.

The rearrangement joins TRBV5-1 to TRBJ2-1, with D uncertain. Trimming cost V 7 bases and J 0 bases, with 11 bases left between them. Germline V gene lookup returns CDR1 SGHRS and CDR2 YFSETQ. The CDR3 runs to 14 residues. CDR3: CASEWGSSYNEQFF. The CDR3 DNA follows: TGCGCCAGCGAGTGGGGATCCTCCTACAATGAGCAGTTCTTC.

V is TRBV29-1 and J is TRBJ2-3; TRBD2 agrees at 7 bases. The germline V gene encodes CDR1 SQVTM and CDR2 ANQGSEA. Trimming took 5 bases from V and 5 from J; bases not matched to a gene: 7. This CDR3 comprises 13 residues. The CDR3 region is CSVRGVLGDTQYF. Written as DNA, the CDR3 is TGCAGCGTTCGGGGGGTACTGGGAGATACGCAGTATTTT.

A single count supports this clone. The chain couples TRBV6-5 to TRBJ2-5; no reliable D call. Germline V gives CDR1 MNHEY, CDR2 SVGAGI. This CDR3 spans 14 amino acids. V lost 6 bases and J 4 bases, leaving 15 bases between the germline ends. The CDR3 bases are TGTGCCAGCAGACCTTACAGAAGTCGAGAGACCCAGTACTTC. Encoded protein: CASRPYRSRETQYF.

The chain has TRBV5-1 and TRBJ2-3; TRBD2 aligns across 10 bases. CDR3 length equals 15 residues. The germline V gene encodes CDR1 SGHRS and CDR2 YFSETQ. The J segment lost 8 bases and the V segment lost 3 bases, leaving 9 bases of the junction unmatched. CDR3: CASSSGLAGGGTQYF. The DNA of the CDR3 is TGCGCCAGCAGCTCTGGATTAGCGGGAGGCGGTACGCAGTATTTT.

The V gene is TRBV5-6, the J gene TRBJ1-5, with D perhaps TRBD1 (6 bases). V was shortened by 1 base and J by 2 bases, with 13 bases between the two germline ends. The CDR3 totals 16 residues. CDR1 is SGHDT, CDR2 YYEEEE, per germline. Here the CDR3 DNA reads TGTGCCAGCAGCTTGTCGGGGGCGCGGGGCAATCAGCCCCAGCATTTT. This codes for CASSLSGARGNQPQHF.